This T cell receptor beta chain was observed in a study of T cell repertoires in cytomegalovirus infection. About the research overall: Indications of both CMV infection and matching HLA type were provided by public TCR beta signatures. Study observations and caveats: Summed frequency of public TCR beta families distinguished CMV carriers with the relevant HLA. The ex vivo response showed dominance by HLA-C-restricted CMV-specific TCR beta clonotypes.

CDR3 size: 12 residues. V lost 8 bases and J lost 5, with 12 bases in between. Germline V gene sequence: CDR1 MDHEN, CDR2 SYDVKM. MiXCR, applied by TCRdb to the reads, yields one record per CDR3 protein. The repertoire holds hundreds of thousands of distinct CDR3 sequences, with roughly 26% as singletons. This clonotype was found many times. Its target is not known. The sequencing sample was made of CD8+ T cells from PBMCs. The TCR comes from a human donor in good health (CMV status not recorded). Some clones in this sample may be carry-over from other donors' samples. J is TRBJ1-1 and V is TRBV28; maybe TRBD1 (5 bases). This chain's CDR3 is CASAGQGTEAFF. CDR3 in DNA: TGTGCCAGCGCTGGACAAGGGACTGAAGCTTTCTTT. Based on the CDR3 plus reference TRBV28 and TRBJ1-1, the full variable domain is DVKVTQSSRYLVKRTGEKVFLECVQDMDHENMFWYRQDPGLGLRLIYFSYDVKMKEKGDIPEGYSVSREKKERFSLILESASTNQTSMYLCASAGQGTEAFFGQGTRLTVV.